This T cell receptor beta chain originates from a study of T cell responses to AZD1222 COVID-19 vaccine. Study-wide findings and caveats: Reportedly, close to half of spike-specific TCRs are directed against unmutated variant regions. Spike-wide coverage was observed for vaccine-associated CD4 TCRs, with dominant responses at 160-218 and 743-854. Vaccination with two AZD1222 doses was followed by a rise in Spike-specific TCR breadth and depth. Donors, mostly white British, included more females; clonal diversity was possibly underestimated.

Regarding this clone: As yet, its antigen is unknown.

The CDR3 runs to 15 residues. The germline V gene encodes CDR1 LGHDT and CDR2 YNNKEL (reference sequence). Trimming shortened V by 3 bases and J by 8 bases, and 19 bases separated the two germline ends. Produced via immunoSEQ multiplex PCR; TCRdb's table is partial and in-frame only. This table holds about 110,000 clones, around 92% found once. The sequence was collected from an adult in good health. The V and J genes are TRBV3-1 (or the pseudogene TRBV3-2) and TRBJ1-2; TRBD1 is a possible D gene (5 bases). The sequenced sample was peripheral blood, obtained on day 0 of AZD1222 vaccination. This chain's CDR3 is CASSQGGAQSYGYTF. For the CDR3, the DNA is TGTGCCAGCAGCCAGGGAGGGGCCCAGTCCTACGGCTACACCTTC.